The 20 T cell receptor beta chains presented below share a single source sample, sequenced in a study of blood T cell repertoires in COVID-19 (dated by TCRdb to the early 2020s). The library relied on the immunoSEQ multiplex PCR assay. The table was pulled from immuneACCESS by TCRdb, which kept in-frame rearrangements only. Such tables lose some clones; where checked, under half of the loss comes from unresolved V genes, and the rest has no known cause. In this sample the table shows approximately 300,000 clones, 85% of which occur a single time. Jointly, the top ten make up 1.5% to 2% of the sample. Sequencing was performed on PBMCs or T cells enriched from blood (not recorded which). The receptors derive from a woman aged 25-40 years who had been exposed to COVID-19.

The chain is built from TRBV4-3 and TRBJ1-2; D uncertain. The CDR3 loop spans 14 amino acids. Looked up from germline, CDR1 is LGHNA and CDR2 is YSLEER. Trimming shortened V by 0 bases and J by 0 bases, and 5 bases separated the two germline ends. CDR3 sequence: CASSQEGANYGYTF. In DNA, the CDR3 is TGCGCCAGCAGCCAAGAAGGAGCTAACTATGGCTACACCTTC.

This rearrangement joins TRBV13 to TRBJ2-7; 9 positions agree with TRBD2. This CDR3 is 13 amino acids long. Germline V gene data show CDR1 as PRHDT and CDR2 as FYEKMQ (reference sequence). The junction had 2 bases not matched to a gene; V was cut back by 5 bases and J by 3 bases. The CDR3 spells CASSLTSGYEQYF. CDR3 nucleotides: TGTGCCAGCAGCCTGACTAGCGGCTACGAGCAGTACTTC.

This clone was seen more than once but under ten times. The chain employs TRBV9 and TRBJ1-2; D is undetermined. Looked up from germline, CDR1 is SGDLS and CDR2 is YYNGEE. The CDR3 sequence is 16 residues long. The V end was cut by 0 bases, the J end by 6 bases, with 18 bases between. CDR3 nucleotide sequence: TGTGCCAGCAGCGTAGTTCCCACAGTGTTCGACGATGGCTACACCTTC. Translation: CASSVVPTVFDDGYTF.

The genes are TRBV5-1 and TRBJ2-3; tentative D call: TRBD1 (5 bases). The germline gives CDR1 SGHRS, CDR2 YFSETQ. This CDR3 region has 19 residues. V shed 0 bases and J shed 1 base, with 21 bases lying between them. The chain's CDR3 is CASSLAGQGSARRTDTQYF. CDR3 coding DNA: TGCGCCAGCAGCTTGGCAGGGCAGGGATCTGCGAGGCGCACAGATACGCAGTATTTT.

The chain couples TRBV5-1 to TRBJ2-7; 9 nucleotides agree with TRBD1. This CDR3 has 17 residues. With 2 bases clipped from V and 5 bases from J, the junction kept 14 bases outside the gene matches. Germline assignment: CDR1 SGHRS and CDR2 YFSETQ. For the CDR3, the DNA is TGCGCCAGCAGCTTCGGGACGAGTACAGGGGGCGCGGACGAGCAGTACTTC. Translating it yields CASSFGTSTGGADEQYF.

CDR3: CASRTGQGKTSNQPQHF. The CDR3, as DNA: TGTGCCAGCAGAACGGGACAGGGAAAAACTAGCAATCAGCCCCAGCATTTT. This sequence joins TRBV2 and TRBJ1-5; TRBD1 matches at 9 bases. The CDR3 has 17 amino acids. Germline V gives CDR1 SNHLY, CDR2 FYNNEI. V lost 6 bases, J lost 0 bases, and 9 bases stayed unmatched.

This chain uses TRBV5-4 with TRBJ2-6; the D is unclear. The V end lost 2 bases, the J end lost 0 bases, and 3 bases lay between the germline ends. Germline CDR1 reads SGHNT; CDR2 reads YYREEE (reference sequence). CDR3 size: 14 residues. The CDR3 DNA follows: TGTGCCAGCAGCTTCTACTCTGGGGCCAACGTCCTGACTTTC. As protein: CASSFYSGANVLTF. Together with reference TRBV5-4 and TRBJ2-6, the CDR3 gives the full variable domain: ETGVTQSPTHLIKTRGQQVTLRCSSQSGHNTVSWYQQALGQGPQFIFQYYREEENGRGNFPPRFSGLQFPNYSSELNVNALELDDSALYLCASSFYSGANVLTFGAGSRLTVL.

In this sample, this clone turned up a few times. The chain has TRBV9 and TRBJ2-5, with TRBD1 as a possible D gene (6 bases). Looked up from germline, CDR1 is SGDLS and CDR2 is YYNGEE. CDR3 size: 13 residues. V dropped 3 bases and J dropped 7 bases, with 13 bases sitting between them. The CDR3 loop reads CASSDHPQGTQYF. The CDR3, as DNA: TGTGCCAGCAGCGACCACCCACAGGGGACCCAGTACTTC.

J is TRBJ1-5 and V is TRBV30; tentatively, D is TRBD1 (5 bases). V was trimmed by 1 base and J by 5 bases, leaving 9 bases between them. The CDR3 consists of 13 residues. Germline values: CDR1 GTSNPN, CDR2 SVGIG (reference sequence). CDR3 coding DNA: TGTGCCTGGAGTGGGACATACGATCAGCCCCAGCATTTT. Its translation is CAWSGTYDQPQHF.

In its sample, this clone was seen once. V is TRBV24-1 and J is TRBJ2-7; 7 bases align to TRBD2. J gave up 6 bases and V 0 bases, and 1 base lay outside the gene matches. The CDR3 sequence is 13 residues long. Germline V CDR1 and CDR2: KGHDR, SFDVKD. The CDR3 nucleotides are TGTGCCACCAGTGATTTGTCGGGAGGCGAGCAGTACTTC. It is translated as CATSDLSGGEQYF.

This sequence joins TRBV28 and TRBJ1-2; D may be TRBD1 (5 bases). The V and J ends lost 8 bases and 3 bases respectively, with 10 bases between them. The germline V gene encodes CDR1 MDHEN and CDR2 SYDVKM. This CDR3 region has 12 residues. The chain's CDR3 is CASSDSYYGYTF. CDR3 bases: TGTGCCAGCTCCGACAGTTACTATGGCTACACCTTC.

The chain is built from TRBV2 and TRBJ2-7, with 8 bases lining up with TRBD2. Germline V CDR1 and CDR2: SNHLY, FYNNEI. This CDR3 is 17 amino acids long. V was pared by 2 bases and J by 7 bases, with 16 bases of the junction left unmatched. CDR3 nucleotide sequence: TGTGCCAGCAGTGAATCCCTCCTTCTAGCGGGCCTTTGGGAGCAGTACTTC. As protein: CASSESLLLAGLWEQYF.

The chain employs TRBV7-2 and TRBJ2-7; D is possibly TRBD1 (6 bases). The germline gives CDR1 SGHTA, CDR2 FQGNSA. The CDR3 is 14 amino acids. The germline V and J ends were trimmed by 4 bases and 6 bases, with 16 bases remaining between them. CDR3 sequence reads: CASSSSTGTGEQYF. Here the CDR3 DNA reads TGTGCCAGCAGCTCAAGCACAGGGACGGGCGAGCAGTACTTC.

The V call is TRBV15, the J call TRBJ1-4, with 8 bases lining up with TRBD1. The CDR3 consists of 17 residues. V shed 3 bases, J shed 4 bases, and the junction held 10 bases outside the gene matches. Per the germline V gene, CDR1 is LNHNV and CDR2 is YYDKDF (reference sequence). In DNA, the CDR3 is TGTGCCACCAGCAGTAAAGTCACAGGGGGAGATAATGAAAAACTGTTTTTT. Its protein product is CATSSKVTGGDNEKLFF.

The chain uses TRBV11-1 and TRBJ1-2; D gene unclear. Germline V CDR1 and CDR2: SGHAT, FQDESV (reference sequence). The CDR3 runs 12 residues. Trimming removed 2 bases from V and 8 bases from J, with 9 bases in between. In nucleotides, the CDR3 is TGTGCCAGCAGCTTAATCCACGGGGGCTACACCTTC. Its protein is CASSLIHGGYTF.

The chain has TRBV18 and TRBJ1-4, with 8 bases aligning to TRBD1. The CDR3 has 19 amino acids. V lost 7 bases to trimming and J lost 0 bases; unmatched junction nucleotides: 16. The germline gives CDR1 KGHSH, CDR2 LQKENI. CDR3 DNA: TGTGCCAGCTACCTTGGCCGGGACAGGTCAATTGCAACTAATGAAAAACTGTTTTTT. Translation gives CASYLGRDRSIATNEKLFF.

The rearrangement links TRBV20-1 to TRBJ2-1; perhaps TRBD2 as D (5 bases). CDR3 length: 15 residues. Per the germline V gene, CDR1 is DFQATT and CDR2 is SNEGSKA (reference sequence). Trimming took off 3 bases at V and 0 bases at J, with 12 bases between the two ends. CDR3 nucleotide sequence: TGCAGTGCTAGTAGCACTAGAAACTCCTACAATGAGCAGTTCTTC. Translating it yields CSASSTRNSYNEQFF.

J is TRBJ2-5 and V is TRBV6-5; weak D call: TRBD1 (5 bases). Germline V gives CDR1 MNHEY, CDR2 SVGAGI. This CDR3 is 15 amino acids long. The germline V and J ends were trimmed by 6 bases and 5 bases, with 19 bases remaining between them. This chain's CDR3 is CASRRTLGAGETQYF. The CDR3 bases are TGTGCCAGCAGACGAACTTTAGGGGCCGGGGAGACCCAGTACTTC.

The chain joins TRBV21-1 to TRBJ1-1; the table assigns TRBD1, which was not confirmed against the DNA. TRBV21-1 constitutes a pseudogene. The CDR3 runs to 17 residues. This CDR3 is CASSKDGRGLMNTEAFF. CDR3 coding DNA: TGTGCCAGCAGCAAAGATGGCAGGGGGCTGATGAACACTGAAGCTTTCTTT.

The chain combines TRBV5-8 with TRBJ1-6; D call uncertain. The CDR3 sequence is 14 residues long. V lost 4 bases and J 7 bases, leaving 12 bases between the germline ends. The germline gives CDR1 SGHTS, CDR2 YDEGEE. The CDR3 coding sequence is TGTGCCAGCAGCCCCCGACACGACAATTCACCCCTCCACTTT. This sequence encodes CASSPRHDNSPLHF.